Sequencing of this T cell receptor (beta chain) was carried out in a study of graft-versus-host responses after intestinal transplantation. Study details: Anti-thymocyte globulin was used for induction in all recipients, who then took tacrolimus and steroids for two to four years. General study points: GvH clonotypes were identified within recipient marrow, with a subset emerging first in ileum or blood. Peak GvH clone levels in circulation were associated with early post-transplant HvG declines.

Trimming shortened V by 7 bases and J by 4 bases, and 11 bases separated the two germline ends. This CDR3 spans 13 amino acids. The V gene's germline CDR1 is MNHEY and CDR2 SVGAGI. As to this clone: Antigen: not known.

The method was immunoSEQ multiplex PCR; TCRdb's version includes in-frame clones alone and lacks a portion of them. The top ten clones hold around 2% of a sample with about 19,000 clones, 80% to 95% of them seen once. Sequencing used PBMCs, obtained roughly 54 weeks after transplant. The chain is built from TRBV6-5 and TRBJ1-3; unclear D gene. This receptor was identified in a human patient who received an intestinal transplant, so some T cells may come from the graft donor. CDR3: CASTRTSGNTIYF. The CDR3 bases are TGTGCCAGCACCCGGACGTCGGGAAACACCATATATTTT.